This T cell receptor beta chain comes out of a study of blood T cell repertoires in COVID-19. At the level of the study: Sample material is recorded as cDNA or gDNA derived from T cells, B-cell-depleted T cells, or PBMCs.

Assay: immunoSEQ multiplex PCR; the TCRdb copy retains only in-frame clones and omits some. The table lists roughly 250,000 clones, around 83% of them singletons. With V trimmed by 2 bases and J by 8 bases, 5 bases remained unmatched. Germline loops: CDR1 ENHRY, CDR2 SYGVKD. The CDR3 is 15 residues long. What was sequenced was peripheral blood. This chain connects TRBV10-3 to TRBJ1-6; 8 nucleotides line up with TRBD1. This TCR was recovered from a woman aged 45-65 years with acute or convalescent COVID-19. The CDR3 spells CAISEGQGLDSPLHF. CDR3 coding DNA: TGTGCCATCAGTGAGGGACAGGGTCTTGATTCACCCCTCCACTTT.